Detailed here is one TCR beta chain. Its antigen is not yet known. Base qualities are not at hand, and no much larger clone is one base apart. The method was RT-PCR. The sequencer listed for this sample is Illumina HiSeq 2500. TCRdb reprocessed the public reads (quality trimming at Q25 with fastp, clone calling with MiXCR) and kept in-frame beta chains. A single entry per CDR3 protein holds the most common genes and DNA from its merged rows. Across this sample there are fewer than 800,000 distinct CDR3 sequences, with about a sixth seen only once. The ten largest make up roughly 10% of the sample. Between the V and J ends, shortened by 5 bases and 0 bases respectively, the junction contains 11 bases. The germline V gene gives CDR1 as SGDLS and CDR2 as YYNGEE. The CDR3 holds 15 amino acids from the cysteine to the phenylalanine. CDR3 DNA only is kept here, 45 bases in frame from base 1. The data are from a study of response to subunit inactivated influenza vaccine (dated by TCRdb to the late 2010s). General notes on the study: To follow how T cells responded to a trivalent subunit inactivated influenza vaccine, the researchers relied on deep quantitative profiling of the T cell receptor repertoire.

Study-wide findings and limitations: According to the authors, only a limited number of new T cells may be recruited by each seasonal influenza vaccination.

This chain is built from TRBV9 and TRBJ2-2, and the D gene may be TRBD2, 5 bases matching. The specimen was PBMCs from blood, collected about 13 days after vaccination. This receptor was obtained from a man aged 50 to 59 who received an inactivated influenza vaccine. Donor details come from another sample of the same person, matched by shared clones. The DNA is TGTGCCAGCAGAGTTGCGGACTCGAACACCGGGGAGCTGTTTTTT. Its product reads: CASRVADSNTGELFF.